A single sample is the source of the 15 T cell receptor beta chains below, sequenced in a study of T cell responses to AZD1222 COVID-19 vaccine. The protocol was immunoSEQ multiplex PCR, while the TCRdb copy is restricted to in-frame clones and leaves out a portion. The table has about 160,000 clones, approximately 90% seen once. Sequences were derived from peripheral blood, sampled on day 0 of AZD1222 vaccination. The receptors were gathered from an adult in good health.

The J gene is TRBJ2-3, the V gene TRBV28; tentative D call: TRBD1 (6 bases). Germline values: CDR1 MDHEN, CDR2 SYDVKM. The CDR3 has 19 residues. With 4 bases removed from V and 0 bases from J, the gap between germline ends came to 23 bases. The CDR3, as DNA: TGTGCCAGCAGTTCACCTCCGAGACAGGTCCCTCCTAGCACAGATACGCAGTATTTT. Translating gives CASSSPPRQVPPSTDTQYF.

The chain employs TRBV4-1 and TRBJ1-5; 10 bases fit TRBD1. The CDR3 consists of 15 residues. From germline, CDR1 is MGHRA and CDR2 YSYEKL. The J segment lost 7 bases and the V segment lost 1 base, leaving 4 bases of the junction unmatched. The CDR3 DNA follows: TGCGCCAGCAGCCAAGGGGGGACAGGGGACCAGCCCCAGCATTTT. It specifies CASSQGGTGDQPQHF.

V usage is TRBV10-1 and J usage is TRBJ1-2, with D possibly matching TRBD1 (6 bases). The germline V and J ends were trimmed by 6 bases and 6 bases, with 17 bases remaining between them. This CDR3 has 14 amino acids. CDR1 and CDR2 from the germline V gene are WNHNN and SYGVQD (reference sequence). The CDR3: CASRKAYRVDGYTF. The CDR3 bases are TGCGCCAGCAGAAAGGCTTACAGGGTCGATGGCTACACCTTC.

This clone has just one count. The V gene is TRBV5-1, the J gene TRBJ1-2; 7 bases are shared with TRBD1. The V segment lost 0 bases and the J segment 4 bases; nucleotides outside the gene matches: 3. Germline CDR1 SGHRS, CDR2 YFSETQ. The CDR3 extends over 14 amino acids. The CDR3: CASSLDRGSYGYTF. The CDR3 nucleotides read TGCGCCAGCAGCTTGGACAGGGGTAGCTATGGCTACACCTTC.

The V call is TRBV6-5, the J call TRBJ1-5; D remains ambiguous. The germline V and J ends were trimmed by 0 bases and 2 bases, with 8 bases remaining between them. This CDR3 spans 15 amino acids. Per the germline V gene, CDR1 is MNHEY and CDR2 is SVGAGI. The CDR3 nucleotides read TGTGCCAGCAGTTACTCATGGGAGGGCAATCAGCCCCAGCATTTT. Amino acids: CASSYSWEGNQPQHF.

The chain has TRBV7-3 and TRBJ2-7; D is perhaps TRBD1 or TRBD2 (5 bases each). V gave up 2 bases and J gave up 0 bases, with 11 bases separating them. Germline lookup yields CDR1 SGHTA and CDR2 FQGTGA. The CDR3 runs to 15 residues. The CDR3 region is CASSLFGGSSYEQYF. The CDR3 DNA reads as TGTGCCAGCAGCTTATTTGGGGGTAGCTCCTACGAGCAGTACTTC.

V and J are TRBV28 and TRBJ2-3; weak D call: TRBD2 (5 bases). CDR1 and CDR2 from the germline V gene are MDHEN and SYDVKM. The CDR3 totals 14 residues. V was cut by 1 base and J by 1 base, with 6 bases left in between. CDR3 in DNA: TGTGCCAGCAGTTTATACGGGGGCACAGATACGCAGTATTTT. The encoded protein is CASSLYGGTDTQYF.

The chain couples TRBV28 to TRBJ1-1; no clear D. Germline V gives CDR1 MDHEN, CDR2 SYDVKM. Trimming removed 1 base at V and 0 bases at J, with 6 bases between. This CDR3 spans 14 amino acids. The CDR3 DNA reads as TGTGCCAGCAGTTTATCGCCACTGAACACTGAAGCTTTCTTT. Its translation: CASSLSPLNTEAFF.

The chain has TRBV5-1 and TRBJ2-7; D is unclear. Germline V CDR1 and CDR2: SGHRS, YFSETQ. The CDR3 has 12 residues. Trimming removed 0 bases from V and 7 bases from J, with 8 bases in between. This chain's CDR3 is CASSLGLGEQYF. The CDR3 nucleotides are TGCGCCAGCAGCTTGGGACTTGGGGAGCAGTACTTC.

V gene TRBV30 combines with J gene TRBJ2-3; D is perhaps TRBD2 (6 bases). The ends were cut back, 3 bases at V and 6 bases at J, with 16 bases in the middle. Germline values: CDR1 GTSNPN, CDR2 SVGIG (reference sequence). The CDR3 has 14 amino acids. The chain's CDR3 is CAWSEGLARDTQYF. CDR3 DNA: TGTGCCTGGAGCGAGGGACTGGCTAGGGATACGCAGTATTTT.

The chain links TRBV12-3 or TRBV12-4 to TRBJ1-5; D gene unclear. V was shortened by 7 bases and J by 5 bases, with 9 bases between the two germline ends. The CDR3 extends over 12 amino acids. In DNA, the CDR3 is TGTGCCAGCAATCACAACGATCAGCCCCAGCATTTT. Protein sequence: CASNHNDQPQHF.

The V and J genes are TRBV7-9 and TRBJ1-4, with a tentative D call TRBD1 (5 bases). This CDR3 comprises 15 residues. The V and J ends lost 5 bases and 2 bases respectively, with 12 bases between them. Germline loops: CDR1 SEHNR, CDR2 FQNEAQ (reference sequence). Here the CDR3 DNA reads TGTGCCAGCAGCCCCCAGGGAACGACTAATGAAAAACTGTTTTTT. This sequence encodes CASSPQGTTNEKLFF.

The CDR3 DNA reads TGTGCCATCAGTGAGTCGAGGGGACAGGAGACCCAGTACTTC. The encoded protein is CAISESRGQETQYF. The chain joins TRBV10-3 to TRBJ2-5; 7 bases fit TRBD1. CDR1 is ENHRY, CDR2 SYGVKD, per germline. This CDR3 is built from 14 residues. J was trimmed by 5 bases and V by 0 bases; bases with no gene match: 3.

This clone came up once. The genes are TRBV6-5 and TRBJ1-3; tentative D call: TRBD1 (5 bases). This CDR3 comprises 13 residues. Germline CDR1 MNHEY, CDR2 SVGAGI. Written as DNA, the CDR3 is TGTGCGGGATCGGGGCCCTCTGGAAACACCATATATTTT. Amino acid sequence: CAGSGPSGNTIYF.

The chain has TRBV7-8 and TRBJ1-1, with 9 bases fitting TRBD1. The CDR3 sequence is 16 residues long. CDR1 and CDR2 from the germline V gene are SGHVS and FQNEAQ. V gave up 1 base and J gave up 1 base; unmatched junction bases: 4. CDR3 DNA sequence: TGTGCCAGCAGCTTAGACAGGGGGCTAAAGAACACTGAAGCTTTCTTT. This codes for CASSLDRGLKNTEAFF. Drawing the rest from reference TRBV7-8 and TRBJ1-1, the complete variable domain is GAGVSQSPRYKVAKRGQDVALRCDPISGHVSLFWYQQALGQGPEFLTYFQNEAQLDKSGLPSDRFFAERPEGSVSTLKIQRTQQEDSAVYLCASSLDRGLKNTEAFFGQGTRLTVV.